The rows below give T cell receptor beta chains drawn from one sample of a study of graft-versus-host responses after intestinal transplantation. The assay was immunoSEQ multiplex PCR, and TCRdb's table has in-frame clones only and misses some. In the table there are roughly 73,000 clones, around 90% of which are singletons. The antigens of these receptors remain unknown. The source material was unstimulated CD8+ T cells sorted from spleen or lymph node cells, sampled before transplant. These receptors came from a human donor who was the organ donor for an intestinal transplant. The CDR3 runs from the conserved cysteine through the conserved F or W. A D gene is named only where the DNA matches it firmly. The size entry is marked missing in some rows and otherwise reads once, few, many or a size class.

clone_size	d_call	v_call	j_call	cdr3_aa	cdr3_nt
-	TRBD2	TRBV15	TRBJ2-2	CATSRERGGTGELFF	TGTGCCACCAGCAGAGAGCGGGGGGGCACCGGGGAGCTGTTTTTT
-	TRBD1	TRBV6-6	TRBJ2-7	CASSYPGQTYEQYF	TGTGCCAGCAGTTACCCGGGACAGACGTACGAGCAGTACTTC
-	TRBD1	TRBV19	TRBJ1-5	CASSIGQGGNQPQHF	TGTGCCAGTAGTATAGGACAGGGGGGCAATCAGCCCCAGCATTTT
-	TRBD2	TRBV2	TRBJ2-5	CASSSGTSGVGQYF	TGTGCCAGCAGTTCCGGGACTAGCGGTGTCGGACAGTACTTC
-	-	TRBV5-1	TRBJ2-5	CASSRGETQYF	TGCGCCAGCTCCCGGGGGGAGACCCAGTACTTC
-	-	TRBV18	TRBJ1-1	CASSPSWRAGLNTEAFF	TGTGCCAGCTCACCGAGTTGGCGGGCAGGGCTGAACACTGAAGCTTTCTTT
-	-	TRBV30	TRBJ1-6	CAWSEEEKTIRHSPLHF	TGTGCCTGGAGTGAGGAGGAGAAGACAATCCGGCATTCACCCCTCCACTTT
-	TRBD1	TRBV6-5	TRBJ2-2	CASSYEGAAGELFF	TGTGCCAGCAGTTACGAGGGGGCGGCCGGGGAGCTGTTTTTT
-	-	TRBV18	TRBJ2-1	CASSPTISEQFF	TGTGCCAGCTCACCCACTATTAGTGAGCAGTTCTTC
-	-	TRBV30	TRBJ2-2	CAWSVGTTNTGELFF	TGTGCCTGGAGTGTGGGAACAACGAACACCGGGGAGCTGTTTTTT
-	-	TRBV30	TRBJ2-2	CAWAGGGELFF	TGTGCCTGGGCAGGAGGCGGGGAGCTGTTTTTT
-	-	TRBV4-1	TRBJ1-2	CASSQDEGDNYGYTF	TGCGCCAGCAGCCAAGATGAGGGGGATAACTATGGCTACACCTTC
once	-	TRBV6-5	TRBJ1-1	CASSYSSLDLGAFF	TGTGCCAGCAGTTACTCGTCCTTGGATCTCGGGGCTTTCTTT
once	TRBD2	TRBV27	TRBJ2-3	CASSFRLAADTQYF	TGTGCCAGCAGTTTCCGACTAGCTGCAGATACGCAGTATTTT
few	-	TRBV6-1	TRBJ1-5	CASSEGGWQPQHF	TGTGCCAGCAGTGAAGGAGGATGGCAGCCCCAGCATTTT
-	-	TRBV5-1	TRBJ1-6	CASSPGPGRVNSPLHF	TGCGCCAGCAGCCCTGGGCCGGGACGGGTTAATTCACCCCTCCACTTT
-	-	TRBV27	TRBJ1-2	CASHSGQPNYGYTF	TGTGCCAGCCACTCGGGGCAGCCTAACTATGGCTACACCTTC
-	TRBD1	TRBV25-1	TRBJ2-7	CASSDGTADYEQYF	TGTGCCAGCAGTGATGGGACAGCGGACTACGAGCAGTACTTC
once	TRBD1	TRBV5-1	TRBJ1-2	CASSFRDSNYGYTF	TGCGCCAGCAGCTTCCGGGACAGCAACTATGGCTACACCTTC
-	-	TRBV5-4	TRBJ2-7	CASSSTYEQYF	TGTGCCAGCTCAAGTACCTACGAGCAGTACTTC
-	-	TRBV10-3	TRBJ1-2	CAISESVGDYGYTF	TGTGCCATCAGTGAGTCCGTGGGGGACTATGGCTACACCTTC
-	-	TRBV28	TRBJ2-1	CASSFLKLAPINEQFF	TGTGCCAGCAGTTTTTTGAAACTAGCCCCTATCAATGAGCAGTTCTTC
once	TRBD1	TRBV4-1	TRBJ1-1	CASSHGGQGAPEAFF	TGCGCCAGCAGCCATGGAGGACAGGGGGCACCTGAAGCTTTCTTT
once	TRBD1	TRBV14	TRBJ1-3	CASSQWDSSGNTIYF	TGTGCCAGCAGCCAATGGGACAGCTCTGGAAACACCATATATTTT
few	TRBD1	TRBV7-9	TRBJ1-1	CASSVGQANTEAFF	TGTGCCAGCAGCGTGGGACAGGCGAACACTGAAGCTTTCTTT
few	-	TRBV6-6	TRBJ1-2	CASSTTATYGYTF	TGTGCCAGCAGTACGACAGCCACCTATGGCTACACCTTC
-	-	TRBV28	TRBJ2-1	CASSVRGDEQFF	TGTGCCAGCAGTGTGCGGGGAGATGAGCAGTTCTTC
-	TRBD1	TRBV10-3	TRBJ2-2	CAMGPGTVGTGELFF	TGTGCCATGGGTCCAGGGACAGTGGGTACCGGGGAGCTGTTTTTT
once	-	TRBV30	TRBJ2-7	CAWSVIGGYEQYF	TGTGCCTGGAGTGTGATAGGAGGCTACGAGCAGTACTTC
-	-	TRBV5-5	TRBJ2-1	CASSTPLQGPLGNEQFF	TGTGCCAGCAGCACACCCCTACAGGGACCGCTAGGAAATGAGCAGTTCTTC
-	-	TRBV6-5	TRBJ2-3	CASSYVGYFTDTQYF	TGTGCCAGCAGTTACGTGGGCTACTTCACAGATACGCAGTATTTT
-	TRBD1	TRBV6-6	TRBJ1-2	CASSEGTGPLRGYTF	TGTGCCAGCAGCGAGGGGACAGGCCCTCTCCGCGGCTACACCTTC
-	-	TRBV19	TRBJ1-6	CASSGSASPLHF	TGTGCCAGTAGTGGGTCAGCTTCACCCCTCCACTTT
few	-	TRBV13	TRBJ2-7	CASRSPRQELTYEQYF	TGTGCCAGCAGGTCACCCCGACAGGAACTAACCTACGAGCAGTACTTC
-	TRBD1	TRBV6-5	TRBJ1-2	CASSYSNRDRVFGYTF	TGTGCCAGCAGTTATTCAAATCGGGACAGGGTATTTGGCTACACCTTC
-	-	TRBV4-1	TRBJ2-2	CASDQDTGELFF	TGCGCCAGCGACCAGGACACCGGGGAGCTGTTTTTT
-	-	TRBV7-7	TRBJ2-7	CASSLYAGAYEQYF	TGTGCCAGCAGCTTATATGCGGGTGCCTACGAGCAGTACTTC
-	TRBD1	TRBV28	TRBJ2-7	CASSFSMGQVPYEQYF	TGTGCCAGCAGTTTTTCTATGGGACAGGTACCCTACGAGCAGTACTTC
-	TRBD2	TRBV30	TRBJ2-7	CAWSVSLWEGEQYF	TGTGCCTGGAGTGTTTCGCTATGGGAGGGCGAGCAGTACTTC
-	TRBD2	TRBV7-9	TRBJ2-3	CASRGRLGEGTDTQYF	TGTGCCAGCCGGGGTCGATTAGGGGAGGGAACAGATACGCAGTATTTT
-	-	TRBV25-1	TRBJ2-5	CASSEGGGREETQYF	TGTGCCAGCAGTGAAGGGGGGGGGCGTGAAGAGACCCAGTACTTC
once	-	TRBV5-6	TRBJ2-3	CASSLRVDSYTQYF	TGTGCCAGCAGCTTGAGGGTAGACAGTTATACGCAGTATTTT
-	-	TRBV7-2	TRBJ1-2	CASSLGWGVTF	TGTGCCAGCAGCTTAGGTTGGGGCGTCACCTTC
-	TRBD1	TRBV2	TRBJ1-6	CASTPARTGNYSPLHF	TGTGCCAGCACCCCCGCCCGGACAGGCAACTATTCACCCCTCCACTTT
medium-sized	-	TRBV2	TRBJ1-2	CASSSPGLDGYTF	TGTGCCAGCAGTTCCCCGGGTCTCGATGGCTACACCTTC
-	-	TRBV19	TRBJ1-1	CASSPGSQLNTEAFF	TGTGCCAGTAGTCCGGGCAGTCAATTGAACACTGAAGCTTTCTTT
-	-	TRBV28	TRBJ1-1	CASSLPGNTEAFF	TGTGCCAGCAGTTTACCGGGGAACACTGAAGCTTTCTTT
-	-	TRBV6-1	TRBJ1-5	CASSEGAGTHF	TGTGCCAGCAGTGAAGGGGCAGGAACACATTTT
-	-	TRBV28	TRBJ1-6	CASCHRLQNSPLHF	TGTGCCAGCTGTCATAGGCTCCAAAATTCACCCCTCCACTTT
few	TRBD1	TRBV19	TRBJ1-2	CASSLPTGTPYGYTF	TGTGCCAGTAGTCTCCCGACAGGGACGCCCTATGGCTACACCTTC